This T cell receptor (beta chain) was recovered during a study of kidney transplant recipient with SARS-CoV-2 infection. TCRdb re-called the reads through MiXCR, storing one row per CDR3 protein. Altogether 250,000 or so distinct CDR3 sequences are present, around 28% being singletons, with the ten largest covering less than 8.5%. Germline CDR1 reads MNHEY; CDR2 reads SVGAGI. CDR3 size: 15 residues. This clonotype appeared once. The junction differs from germline at one of its ends, possibly a read error. The sample in question was a blood sample, obtained at baseline and on day 111 from a kidney transplant recipient. The sequence came from a young adult male patient who had COVID-19 and was a kidney transplant recipient. The graft donor may have given rise to some T cells. The chain is built from TRBV6-5 and TRBJ2-5; the match to TRBD1 covers 7 bases. This chain's CDR3 is CASSHPWDSRETQHF. DNA of the CDR3: TGTGCCAGCAGTCATCCCTGGGACAGCAGAGAGACCCAGCACTTC.